The rows below give T cell receptor beta chains drawn from one sample of a study of T cell repertoires in cytomegalovirus infection. TCRdb passed the reads through MiXCR, listing each CDR3 protein once. The data hold hundreds of thousands of distinct CDR3 sequences, with under 8.5% observed a single time. What was sequenced was PBMCs. These receptors were taken from a human donor in good health (CMV status not recorded). Some clones in this sample may be carry-over from other donors' samples. The CDR3 runs from the conserved cysteine through the conserved F or W. Each record gives: V gene, J gene, clone size, D gene, CDR3 protein, CDR3 DNA. The D gene is left open where the match is weak. Not all rows give a size; the values are once, few, many and, for expanded clones, a class.

TRBV30	TRBJ1-4	many	TRBD1	CAGGQGAVATNEKLFF	TGTGCTGGGGGACAGGGGGCAGTTGCAACTAATGAAAAACTGTTTTTT
TRBV20-1	TRBJ1-1	few	-	CSAVYLNTEAFF	TGCAGTGCTGTGTATCTGAACACTGAAGCTTTCTTT
TRBV7-2	TRBJ1-6	many	TRBD1	CASSFQGDNSPLHF	TGTGCCAGCAGCTTCCAGGGGGATAATTCACCCCTCCACTTT
TRBV12-3/TRBV12-4	TRBJ1-1	many	-	CASSLRGEAFF	TGTGCCAGCAGTTTGCGGGGTGAAGCTTTCTTT
TRBV7-2	TRBJ1-6	many	TRBD1	CASSWAGQNSPLHF	TGTGCCAGCAGCTGGGCGGGACAGAATTCACCCCTCCACTTT
TRBV20-1	TRBJ1-2	many	TRBD1	CSASGGQDPATNYGYTF	TGCAGTGCTAGCGGGGGACAGGACCCCGCCACTAACTATGGCTACACCTTC
TRBV20-1	TRBJ1-5	many	-	CSAMSNQPQHF	TGCAGTGCAATGAGCAATCAGCCCCAGCATTTT
TRBV5-4	TRBJ2-5	many	-	CASSLGPHIQETQYF	TGTGCCAGCAGCTTGGGACCGCACATCCAAGAGACCCAGTACTTC
TRBV28	TRBJ2-2	many	TRBD1	CASGRWSGTGDTGELFF	TGTGCCAGCGGAAGATGGTCCGGGACAGGGGACACCGGGGAGCTGTTTTTT
TRBV12-3/TRBV12-4	TRBJ2-7	many	-	CASSRLGGGYEQYF	TGTGCCAGCAGCCGCTTGGGGGGCGGCTACGAGCAGTACTTC
TRBV28	TRBJ1-4	few	-	CASRIQQAGRLFF	TGTGCCAGCAGAATTCAACAGGCAGGGAGGCTGTTTTTT
TRBV4-2	TRBJ2-1	-	TRBD2	CASSQVGTSGGAGYNEQFF	TGTGCCAGCAGCCAAGTAGGGACTAGCGGGGGGGCGGGTTACAATGAGCAGTTCTTC
TRBV6-2/TRBV6-3	TRBJ2-7	few	-	CAVREQATYEQYF	TGCGCCGTAAGAGAACAGGCGACCTACGAGCAGTACTTC
TRBV20-1	TRBJ2-3	many	TRBD2	CSASYSGGGADTQYF	TGCAGTGCTTCCTATAGCGGGGGGGGCGCAGATACGCAGTATTTT
TRBV28	TRBJ1-5	many	-	CASSLFRGAGSNQPQHF	TGTGCCAGCAGTTTATTCCGGGGGGCAGGGAGCAATCAGCCCCAGCATTTT
TRBV18	TRBJ2-2	-	-	CASSPKGKNTGELFF	TGTGCCAGCTCACCCAAGGGCAAGAACACCGGGGAGCTGTTTTTT
TRBV19	TRBJ2-7	many	-	CASSISESSYEQYF	TGTGCCAGTAGTATATCGGAAAGCTCCTACGAGCAGTACTTC
TRBV29-1	TRBJ2-3	-	TRBD2	CSVDSGEGDTQYF	TGCAGCGTTGATAGCGGGGAAGGAGATACGCAGTATTTT
TRBV7-2	TRBJ2-5	-	-	CASSLAMTRGGNPYQETQYF	TGTGCCAGCAGCTTAGCGATGACTAGAGGGGGCAACCCGTACCAAGAAACCCAGTACTTC
TRBV14	TRBJ1-6	many	-	CASSPGLINSPLHF	TGTGCCAGCAGCCCGGGACTGATTAATTCACCCCTCCACTTT
TRBV7-2	TRBJ1-5	-	-	CASRLGRPLRVQPQHF	TGTGCCAGCCGATTAGGGCGACCGCTTCGAGTTCAGCCCCAGCATTTT
TRBV28	TRBJ1-5	many	-	CASSSIQGGQPQHF	TGTGCCAGCAGTTCTATCCAGGGAGGTCAGCCCCAGCATTTT